The present T cell receptor (beta chain) was sequenced within a study of T cell repertoires in cytomegalovirus infection. Study-wide background: CMV infection and matching HLA type were both indicated by public TCR beta signatures.

The CDR3 contains 15 residues. CDR1 and CDR2 (germline): SNHLY, FYNNEI. V shed 1 base and J 5 bases; nucleotides not matched to a gene: 3. From the reads, TCRdb called clonotypes with MiXCR, one entry per CDR3 protein. The profile shows over 100,000 distinct CDR3 sequences, 25% to 30% of them singletons. Notes on this clonotype: Its matching antigen is unknown.

Source: CD8+ T cells from cultured PBMCs, taken from culture after CMV antigen stimulation. The V and J genes are TRBV2 and TRBJ1-1, with 11 nucleotides matching TRBD1. The receptor was isolated from a human donor in good health (CMV status not recorded). Some clones in this sample may be carry-over from other donors' samples. CDR3 sequence: CASSEEGTGGTEAFF. CDR3 bases: TGTGCCAGCAGTGAAGAAGGGACAGGGGGGACTGAAGCTTTCTTT.